This is a list of T cell receptor beta chains from one sample in a study of cytomegalovirus exposure and HLA in healthy donors. Using immunoSEQ multiplex PCR, the repertoire was profiled, and TCRdb retains in-frame clones only, with some absent. Here the sample spans 120,000 to 150,000 clones, around 88% being singletons. What was sequenced was PBMCs. Every receptor here comes from a woman aged 18-35 years in good health and CMV-seropositive. Each CDR3 is given with its conserved first and last residue. A D gene is named only where the DNA matches it firmly. For some rows the clone size is stated as once, few or many, or as a class when expanded; others skip it.

clone_size: .
j_call: TRBJ1-5
d_call: TRBD1
v_call: TRBV15
cdr3_nt: TGTGCCACCAGCGTAACCAGGGGGACAGGGCATCAACAGCCCCAGCATTTT
cdr3_aa: CATSVTRGTGHQQPQHF

clone_size: .
j_call: TRBJ2-7
d_call: TRBD1
v_call: TRBV2
cdr3_nt: TGTGCCAGCAGTCGAGACAGGGGGCCTTCTAACGAGCAGTACTTC
cdr3_aa: CASSRDRGPSNEQYF

clone_size: .
j_call: TRBJ1-6
d_call: .
v_call: TRBV28
cdr3_nt: TGTGCCAGCAGTGCACAGGGTGAGGCAAATTCACCCCTCCACTTT
cdr3_aa: CASSAQGEANSPLHF

clone_size: .
j_call: TRBJ2-1
d_call: .
v_call: TRBV7-6
cdr3_nt: TGTGCCAGCAGCTCAGGGCCCCAAAGCCTGCAGTTCTTC
cdr3_aa: CASSSGPQSLQFF

clone_size: once
j_call: TRBJ2-1
d_call: .
v_call: TRBV7-9
cdr3_nt: TGTGCCAGCAGCCAACCCCCTCAGGGTACCTACAATGAGCAGTTCTTC
cdr3_aa: CASSQPPQGTYNEQFF

clone_size: .
j_call: TRBJ2-7
d_call: TRBD1
v_call: TRBV5-1
cdr3_nt: TGCGCCAGCAGCTTGGTGGTACAGGGGGCCGACGAGCAGTACTTC
cdr3_aa: CASSLVVQGADEQYF

clone_size: .
j_call: TRBJ1-2
d_call: TRBD1
v_call: TRBV5-4
cdr3_nt: TGTGCCAGCAGCTTGGACAGGGGACGTTATGGCTACACCTTC
cdr3_aa: CASSLDRGRYGYTF

clone_size: once
j_call: TRBJ2-7
d_call: TRBD1
v_call: TRBV4-3
cdr3_nt: TGCGCCAGCAGCCAAGAATTAGGCAGGGGGCGCGAGCAGTACTTC
cdr3_aa: CASSQELGRGREQYF

clone_size: .
j_call: TRBJ1-6
d_call: TRBD1
v_call: TRBV6-5
cdr3_nt: TGTGCCAGCAGTTACAGAAACAGGGGAAATTCACCCCTCCACTTT
cdr3_aa: CASSYRNRGNSPLHF

clone_size: .
j_call: TRBJ2-2
d_call: TRBD1
v_call: TRBV5-6
cdr3_nt: TGTGCCAGCAGAAAACCGGGACAGGGGGTCACCGGGGAGCTGTTTTTT
cdr3_aa: CASRKPGQGVTGELFF

clone_size: .
j_call: TRBJ2-3
d_call: TRBD2
v_call: TRBV10-3
cdr3_nt: TGTGCCATCAGGTTTACTAGCGGGGGCCCTAGGGATACGCAGTATTTT
cdr3_aa: CAIRFTSGGPRDTQYF

clone_size: .
j_call: TRBJ2-1
d_call: .
v_call: TRBV20-1
cdr3_nt: TGCAGTGCTAGACAAAATGAGCAGTTCTTC
cdr3_aa: CSARQNEQFF

clone_size: once
j_call: TRBJ1-4
d_call: .
v_call: TRBV10-1
cdr3_nt: TGCGCCAGCAGTACGGGTCAGCCTAATGAAAAACTGTTTTTT
cdr3_aa: CASSTGQPNEKLFF

clone_size: .
j_call: TRBJ2-3
d_call: .
v_call: TRBV10-3
cdr3_nt: TGTGCCATCAACGACTATCCAAGCACAGATACGCAGTATTTT
cdr3_aa: CAINDYPSTDTQYF

clone_size: .
j_call: TRBJ2-7
d_call: .
v_call: TRBV6-1
cdr3_nt: TGTGCCAGCATAGGGGCCCAATCCTACGAGCAGTACTTC
cdr3_aa: CASIGAQSYEQYF

clone_size: .
j_call: TRBJ1-6
d_call: .
v_call: TRBV27
cdr3_nt: TGTGCCAGCAGGTCCCAGCGCTCACCCCTCCACTTT
cdr3_aa: CASRSQRSPLHF

clone_size: .
j_call: TRBJ2-5
d_call: .
v_call: TRBV9
cdr3_nt: TGTGCCAGCAGCGTAGGGGCTGGGGGGAGAGGTGGTGAAGAGACCCAGTACTTC
cdr3_aa: CASSVGAGGRGGEETQYF

clone_size: once
j_call: TRBJ2-1
d_call: TRBD1
v_call: TRBV28
cdr3_nt: TGTGCCAGCAGTTTGGGACAGGGACGCAACAATGAGCAGTTCTTC
cdr3_aa: CASSLGQGRNNEQFF

clone_size: .
j_call: TRBJ2-5
d_call: TRBD2
v_call: TRBV30
cdr3_nt: TGTGCCTGCCTCGCGCGGGGGGAGACCCAGTACTTC
cdr3_aa: CACLARGETQYF

clone_size: .
j_call: TRBJ1-1
d_call: .
v_call: TRBV5-4
cdr3_nt: TGTGCCAGCAGCTTGGGGGGCATACTAAACACTGAAGCTTTCTTT
cdr3_aa: CASSLGGILNTEAFF

clone_size: .
j_call: TRBJ1-2
d_call: TRBD1
v_call: TRBV28
cdr3_nt: TGTGCCAGCAGGGGGACAGGAGGTCCTAACTATGGCTACACCTTC
cdr3_aa: CASRGTGGPNYGYTF

clone_size: .
j_call: TRBJ1-4
d_call: .
v_call: TRBV5-6
cdr3_nt: TGTGCCAGCAGCTTCACAACCGGGAGAGAAAAACTGTTTTTT
cdr3_aa: CASSFTTGREKLFF

clone_size: .
j_call: TRBJ2-7
d_call: .
v_call: TRBV4-2
cdr3_nt: TGTGCCAGCAGCCAAGGGAGTGGTACCTACGAGCAGTACTTC
cdr3_aa: CASSQGSGTYEQYF

clone_size: few
j_call: TRBJ1-2
d_call: .
v_call: TRBV7-9
cdr3_nt: TGTGCCAGCCCCCCTTCGTGCTACACCTTC
cdr3_aa: CASPPSCYTF

clone_size: .
j_call: TRBJ2-7
d_call: TRBD2
v_call: TRBV29-1
cdr3_nt: TGCAGCGTGTCTGGGACTAGCGGGGGGGCTTACGAGCAGTACTTC
cdr3_aa: CSVSGTSGGAYEQYF

clone_size: .
j_call: TRBJ2-5
d_call: TRBD2
v_call: TRBV2
cdr3_nt: TGTGCCAGCAGGGAGATTCTACTAGCGGGGGGGGAGACCCAGTACTTC
cdr3_aa: CASREILLAGGETQYF

clone_size: .
j_call: TRBJ1-4
d_call: .
v_call: TRBV6-6
cdr3_nt: TGTGCCAGCAGCCCAGGGAAAGAAAAACTGTTTTTT
cdr3_aa: CASSPGKEKLFF

clone_size: .
j_call: TRBJ2-4
d_call: .
v_call: TRBV28
cdr3_nt: TGTGCCAGCACCCCCGAAGGACAGCGGGATCAGTACTTC
cdr3_aa: CASTPEGQRDQYF

clone_size: .
j_call: TRBJ2-3
d_call: .
v_call: TRBV7-9
cdr3_nt: TGTGCCAGCAGCCGACAGACCTCAAGCACAGATACGCAGTATTTT
cdr3_aa: CASSRQTSSTDTQYF

clone_size: .
j_call: TRBJ2-5
d_call: .
v_call: TRBV5-4
cdr3_nt: TGTGCCAGCAGCCCCGGGACTTTCCAAGAGACCCAGTACTTC
cdr3_aa: CASSPGTFQETQYF

clone_size: .
j_call: TRBJ1-1
d_call: .
v_call: TRBV6-1
cdr3_nt: TGTGCCAGCAGTGAGGGACTCCCGTCCACTGAAGCTTTCTTT
cdr3_aa: CASSEGLPSTEAFF

clone_size: .
j_call: TRBJ2-7
d_call: .
v_call: TRBV7-2
cdr3_nt: TGTGCCAGCAGCTTAAGGGGGAGGGACAGGACGGCCTACGAGCAGTACTTC
cdr3_aa: CASSLRGRDRTAYEQYF

clone_size: many
j_call: TRBJ2-2
d_call: .
v_call: TRBV5-1
cdr3_nt: TGCGCCAGCAGCGCCTACTGGACCGGGGAGCTGTTTTTT
cdr3_aa: CASSAYWTGELFF

clone_size: once
j_call: TRBJ2-7
d_call: .
v_call: TRBV28
cdr3_nt: TGTGCCAGCATCCAAAACCGGGGGGCTAGCTCCTACGAGCAGTACTTC
cdr3_aa: CASIQNRGASSYEQYF

clone_size: .
j_call: TRBJ2-1
d_call: .
v_call: TRBV4-1
cdr3_nt: TGCGCCAGCAGCCCGACTCGGTTCTCCTACAATGAGCAGTTCTTC
cdr3_aa: CASSPTRFSYNEQFF

clone_size: .
j_call: TRBJ1-4
d_call: TRBD1
v_call: TRBV28
cdr3_nt: TGTGCCAGCAGACTAAACAGGGGTGGGGAAAAACTGTTTTTT
cdr3_aa: CASRLNRGGEKLFF

clone_size: .
j_call: TRBJ2-6
d_call: TRBD1
v_call: TRBV27
cdr3_nt: TGTGCCAGCAGTAGACGGGACAGGGGTGGCTCTGGGGCCAACGTCCTGACTTTC
cdr3_aa: CASSRRDRGGSGANVLTF

clone_size: .
j_call: TRBJ2-1
d_call: TRBD1
v_call: TRBV15
cdr3_nt: TGTGCCACCAGCGCCCAGGGGGTTTACGCAGACAATGAGCAGTTCTTC
cdr3_aa: CATSAQGVYADNEQFF

clone_size: .
j_call: TRBJ2-1
d_call: TRBD2
v_call: TRBV10-3
cdr3_nt: TGTGCCATCAGTGCCGGGCGGGAGGGCACTTACAATGAGCAGTTCTTC
cdr3_aa: CAISAGREGTYNEQFF

clone_size: .
j_call: TRBJ1-1
d_call: .
v_call: TRBV10-3
cdr3_nt: TGTGCCATCAGGTCGGCGGGGGCCACTGAAGCTTTCTTT
cdr3_aa: CAIRSAGATEAFF

clone_size: .
j_call: TRBJ1-2
d_call: TRBD1
v_call: TRBV29-1
cdr3_nt: TGCAGCGTTGATGGGACAGGATCTAACTATGGCTACACCTTC
cdr3_aa: CSVDGTGSNYGYTF

clone_size: .
j_call: TRBJ2-2
d_call: .
v_call: TRBV7-9
cdr3_nt: TGTGCCAGCAGCTTACTGTCCTTAACCGGGGAGCTGTTTTTT
cdr3_aa: CASSLLSLTGELFF

clone_size: .
j_call: TRBJ1-2
d_call: .
v_call: TRBV28
cdr3_nt: TGTGCCAGCAGCTTGCTAGATTATGGCTACACCTTC
cdr3_aa: CASSLLDYGYTF

clone_size: .
j_call: TRBJ2-5
d_call: TRBD2
v_call: TRBV9
cdr3_nt: TGTGCCAGCAGCGAGGGAACTAGCGGGGGCCTCCAAGAGACCCAGTACTTC
cdr3_aa: CASSEGTSGGLQETQYF

clone_size: .
j_call: TRBJ1-2
d_call: .
v_call: TRBV19
cdr3_nt: TGTGCCAGTAGCGCTAGGGGTTCTAACTATGGCTACACCTTC
cdr3_aa: CASSARGSNYGYTF

clone_size: few
j_call: TRBJ1-2
d_call: TRBD1
v_call: TRBV9
cdr3_nt: TGTGCCAGCAGCGCCAAAGACAGGGGGCAAGGCTACACCTTC
cdr3_aa: CASSAKDRGQGYTF